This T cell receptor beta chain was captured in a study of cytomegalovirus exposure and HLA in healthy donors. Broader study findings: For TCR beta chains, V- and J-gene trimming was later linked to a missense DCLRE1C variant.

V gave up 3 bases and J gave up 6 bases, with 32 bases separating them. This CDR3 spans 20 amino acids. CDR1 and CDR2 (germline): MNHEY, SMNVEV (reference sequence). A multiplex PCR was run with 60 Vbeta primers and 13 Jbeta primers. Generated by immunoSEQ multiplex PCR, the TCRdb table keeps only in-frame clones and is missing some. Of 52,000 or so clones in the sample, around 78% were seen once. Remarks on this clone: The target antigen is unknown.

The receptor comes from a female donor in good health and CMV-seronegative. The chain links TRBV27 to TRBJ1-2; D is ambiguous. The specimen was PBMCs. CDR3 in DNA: TGTGCCAGCAGTTTTCGTCGTATCACATACTATACCGGGAGAGACCATGGCTACACCTTC. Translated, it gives CASSFRRITYYTGRDHGYTF.